This TCR beta chain was recorded in a study of T cell responses to AZD1222 COVID-19 vaccine. Study context: Second doses at about 4 or about 12 weeks were pooled.

Generated by immunoSEQ multiplex PCR, the TCRdb table keeps only in-frame clones and is missing some. The table shows around 160,000 clones, with around 93% occurring only once. Comment on this clone: The target antigen is unknown.

General study points: Females made up more of the donors, who were largely white British, and clonal diversity may have come out too low.

Trimming removed 3 bases from V and 3 bases from J, with 4 bases in between. The CDR3 loop spans 11 amino acids. Germline CDR1 reads SGHRS; CDR2 reads YFSETQ. The clonotype was recovered from an adult in good health. The rearrangement joins TRBV5-1 to TRBJ2-7; D gene unclear. Sequenced here: peripheral blood, sampled on day 0 of AZD1222 vaccination. The CDR3 DNA sequence: TGCGCCAGCAGCTCAAGCTACGAGCAGTACTTC. Its translation: CASSSSYEQYF.